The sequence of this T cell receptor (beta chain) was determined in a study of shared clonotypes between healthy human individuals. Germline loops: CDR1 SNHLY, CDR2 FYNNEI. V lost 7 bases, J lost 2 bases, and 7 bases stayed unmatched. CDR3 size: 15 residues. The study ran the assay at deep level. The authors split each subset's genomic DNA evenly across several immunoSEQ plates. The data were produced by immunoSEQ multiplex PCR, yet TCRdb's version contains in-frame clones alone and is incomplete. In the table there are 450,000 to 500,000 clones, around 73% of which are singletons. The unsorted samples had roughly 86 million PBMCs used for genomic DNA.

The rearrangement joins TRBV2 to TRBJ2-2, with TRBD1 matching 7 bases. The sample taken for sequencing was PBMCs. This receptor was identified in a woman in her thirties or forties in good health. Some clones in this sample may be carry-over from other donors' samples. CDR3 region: CASTPRTGNTGELFF. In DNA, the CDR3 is TGTGCCAGCACACCCCGGACAGGAAACACCGGGGAGCTGTTTTTT.